This T cell receptor beta chain emerged from a study of T-cell memory formation after mild COVID-19. Details on this clonotype: What it recognizes is unknown.

General observations from the study: Later expanders leaned toward CD4+, whereas clones contracting from day 15 to 85 were balanced CD4/CD8. Mostly located in CM and EM were contracting CD4+ clones, with contracting CD8+ clones located in EMRA. The study detected some responding clones in pre-infection memory, suggesting cross-reactive memory joined.

With 0 bases removed from V and 7 bases from J, the gap between germline ends came to 16 bases. Germline V gives CDR1 DFQATT, CDR2 SNEGSKA (reference sequence). This CDR3 spans 16 amino acids. UMIs and sample barcodes were carried by the TCR alpha and TCR beta cDNA libraries that 5'RACE produced using constant-segment primers. MiXCR was run by TCRdb on the 5' RACE reads, yielding one entry per CDR3 protein. The profile shows 300,000 to 400,000 distinct CDR3 sequences, around 28% of them singletons. The sequencing input was PBMCs or a T cell subset sorted from them (not recorded which). The chain joins TRBV20-1 to TRBJ1-6, with D maybe TRBD1 (6 bases). The receptor was isolated from an adult woman who had mild COVID-19 (a few samples of this study predate the infection). Cell type and time point are not known. The CDR3 nucleotides read TGCAGTGCTAGAGATCGGACAGACTCGGGCAATTCACCCCTCCACTTT. Its protein is CSARDRTDSGNSPLHF.